One and the same sample provided the 15 T cell receptor beta chains below, sequenced in a study of CD8+CD57+ T cells in acquired aplastic anemia. Profiling that covered TCR beta VDJ and CDR3 relied on genomic DNA as its template. TCRdb called the reads again in MiXCR, with one record for every CDR3 protein. The profile shows over 150,000 distinct CDR3 sequences, roughly 43% of them singletons. Patients chosen for sequencing had shown CD8+CD57+ cell expansion by flow cytometry. The sequenced sample was sorted CD4+, CD8+, or CD8+CD57+ T cells (not recorded which) from PBMCs. These receptors all come from a human donor with aplastic anemia.

This clonotype was seen a few times. The gene calls are TRBV10-2 and TRBJ1-4; weak D call: TRBD1 (5 bases). Germline CDR1 is WSHSY and CDR2 is SAAADI. This CDR3 has 12 amino acids. V lost 8 bases and J lost 13, with 17 bases in between. In DNA form, the CDR3 reads TGCGCCAGCGGGGCATCTCGAGAGGGACTGTTTTTT. Translated, it gives CASGASREGLFF.

This clonotype was recorded many times. The chain has TRBV5-1 and TRBJ2-7, with 7 bases identical to TRBD2. V lost 0 bases and J lost 10; bases outside the gene matches: 7. The germline V gene has CDR1 SGHRS and CDR2 YFSETQ. The CDR3 spans 13 residues. The CDR3 region has the DNA TGCGCCAGCAGCTTGGTCGGGGGGATGAGACAGTACTTC. This sequence encodes CASSLVGGMRQYF.

This chain uses TRBV5-1 with TRBJ1-2; 7 bases align to TRBD1. The germline V gene has CDR1 SGHRS and CDR2 YFSETQ. This CDR3 region has 14 residues. With 9 bases clipped from V and 0 bases from J, the junction kept 8 bases outside the gene matches. The CDR3 here is CATPDRAPNYGYTF. CDR3 DNA: TGCGCCACCCCTGACAGGGCCCCTAACTATGGCTACACCTTC.

This clonotype was counted ten times or more. The rearrangement joins TRBV27 to TRBJ1-5, with 8 bases matching TRBD1. The junction had 8 bases not matched to a gene; V was cut back by 3 bases and J by 7 bases. The CDR3 length is 15 residues. Per the germline V gene, CDR1 is MNHEY and CDR2 is SMNVEV (reference sequence). In DNA, the CDR3 is TGTGCCAGCAGTTTCTCTCAGGGGGCTGAGCAGCCCCAGCATTTT. Amino acid sequence: CASSFSQGAEQPQHF.

This clonotype was seen repeatedly, ten times or more. The chain couples TRBV12-3 or TRBV12-4 to TRBJ1-2; the match to TRBD1 covers 8 bases. V gave up 6 bases and J gave up 4 bases; unmatched junction bases: 13. This CDR3 comprises 16 residues. In nucleotides, the CDR3 is TGTGCCAGCAGCCTGGCCCAGGGGGCCGAATTCTATGGCTACACCTTC. This gives the protein CASSLAQGAEFYGYTF.

This chain connects TRBV24-1 to TRBJ2-7; 8 bases agree with TRBD1. CDR1 KGHDR and CDR2 SFDVKD come from the germline V gene. The CDR3 is 17 amino acids. J gave up 3 bases and V 0 bases, and 9 bases lay outside the gene matches. The CDR3: CATSDLRRTGLGYEQYF. Here the CDR3 DNA reads TGTGCCACCAGTGATTTGCGGCGGACAGGGCTCGGCTACGAGCAGTACTTC.

This chain uses TRBV11-2 with TRBJ1-2; D remains ambiguous. The CDR3 is 13 amino acids. Between the trimmed V and J ends, which lost 0 bases and 8 bases, there was a span of 10 bases. The germline CDR1 and CDR2 sequences are SGHAT and FQNNGV. The DNA for the CDR3 is TGTGCCAGCAGCTTAGAACTCGCTGGGGGCTACACCTTC. This sequence encodes CASSLELAGGYTF.

The chain combines TRBV9 with TRBJ1-6; 9 positions agree with TRBD1. The CDR3 totals 14 residues. V lost 3 bases, J lost 8 bases, and 3 bases stayed unmatched. Germline V gene lookup returns CDR1 SGDLS and CDR2 YYNGEE. DNA of the CDR3: TGTGCCAGCAGCGGACGACAGGGGGATTCACCCCTCCACTTT. Its translation is CASSGRQGDSPLHF.

This clonotype was counted at least ten times. The chain carries TRBV12-3 or TRBV12-4 and TRBJ1-1, with 7 bases matching TRBD1. The CDR3 covers 13 residues. The V gene end was trimmed by 6 bases and the J gene end by 7 bases; junction bases not matched to a gene: 8. CDR3 protein: CASSPTGTVEAFF. The CDR3 DNA is TGTGCCAGCAGCCCGACTGGGACAGTTGAAGCTTTCTTT.

The V call is TRBV19, the J call TRBJ2-7; D not resolved. The CDR3 is 13 residues long. Germline loops: CDR1 LNHDA, CDR2 SQIVND (reference sequence). Trimming removed 3 bases at V and 6 bases at J, with 12 bases between. This chain's CDR3 is CASSMIPPLEQYF. DNA of the CDR3: TGTGCCAGTAGTATGATACCTCCCCTCGAGCAGTACTTC. Using reference TRBV19 and TRBJ2-7 for the parts outside the CDR3, the full variable domain is DGGITQSPKYLFRKEGQNVTLSCEQNLNHDAMYWYRQDPGQGLRLIYYSQIVNDFQKGDIAEGYSVSREKKESFPLTVTSAQKNPTAFYLCASSMIPPLEQYFGPGTRLTVT.

The rearrangement joins TRBV20-1 to TRBJ2-7; the match to TRBD1 covers 10 bases. The V and J ends lost 6 bases and 7 bases, in that order; junction bases with no gene match: 18. Germline lookup yields CDR1 DFQATT and CDR2 SNEGSKA (reference sequence). The CDR3 extends over 16 amino acids. The CDR3 nucleotides are TGCAGTGCCAGGATGTTTGCCGGGACAGGGGCTGGGGAGCAGTACTTC. The encoded protein is CSARMFAGTGAGEQYF.

The table lists this clonotype with many counts. The gene calls are TRBV7-3 and TRBJ1-5; TRBD1 matches at 11 bases. Germline V gene data show CDR1 as SGHTA and CDR2 as FQGTGA. The V gene end was trimmed by 4 bases and the J gene end by 1 base; junction bases not matched to a gene: 12. CDR3 length: 19 residues. The CDR3 nucleotides are TGTGCCAGCAGCTCAATGGGACAGGGGGTTTTGGAGAGCAATCAGCCCCAGCATTTT. This sequence encodes CASSSMGQGVLESNQPQHF.

This clonotype was recorded many times. The chain recombines TRBV7-9 with TRBJ2-3; 7 bases fit TRBD1. The V gene's germline CDR1 is SEHNR and CDR2 FQNEAQ (reference sequence). This CDR3 has 16 residues. The trim removed 4 bases at V and 2 bases at J, leaving 9 bases unmatched. The CDR3 DNA follows: TGTGCCAGCAGCTCTACCCGGGACAGCTACACAGATACGCAGTATTTT. Protein: CASSSTRDSYTDTQYF. The full variable domain, its missing parts supplied by reference TRBV7-9 and TRBJ2-3, is DTGVSQNPRHKITKRGQNVTFRCDPISEHNRLYWYRQTLGQGPEFLTYFQNEAQLEKSRLLSDRFSAERPKGSFSTLEIQRTEQGDSAMYLCASSSTRDSYTDTQYFGPGTRLTVL.

This chain connects TRBV7-9 to TRBJ2-7; the D is unclear. V was clipped by 5 bases and J by 5 bases, with 10 bases between them. Germline V CDR1 and CDR2: SEHNR, FQNEAQ (reference sequence). The CDR3 covers 12 residues. The CDR3 protein is CASSRIGDEQYF. CDR3 nucleotides: TGTGCCAGCAGCCGCATTGGCGACGAGCAGTACTTC.

The chain links TRBV29-1 to TRBJ1-1; 7 bases match TRBD1. This CDR3 spans 14 amino acids. Looked up from germline, CDR1 is SQVTM and CDR2 is ANQGSEA. With V trimmed by 7 bases and J by 7 bases, 15 bases remained unmatched. The CDR3 DNA reads as TGCAGCGCCGGACAACAGGGGAGTGACATTGAAGCTTTCTTT. It translates to CSAGQQGSDIEAFF.